Sequencing of this T cell receptor (beta chain) was carried out in a study of shared clonotypes between healthy human individuals. Study-level results: Among several donors, 4.5% to 5.5% of naive CD4 clonotypes were found in common.

The study enrolled healthy HIV-negative adults without recent acute infections or vaccinations as donors. Division of CD4+ cells produced a CD45RA+ naive subset and a CD45RA-negative memory subset. Comments on this clone: Antigen unknown.

The CDR3 totals 15 residues. V lost 3 bases, J lost 4 bases, and 15 bases lay in between. Germline V gives CDR1 MNHNY, CDR2 SVGAGI (reference sequence). Profiling relied on immunoSEQ multiplex PCR, and the TCRdb table lists in-frame clones only, not all of them. The repertoire holds around 2.5 million clones, with roughly 93% as singletons. Sequencing was done on a sample of naive CD4+ T cells from PBMCs. Subset denoted: CD45RA+ positively selected. The clonotype comes from a man between 18 and 35 years old in good health. Some clones in this sample may be carry-over from other donors' samples. The chain couples TRBV6-6 to TRBJ2-5; D may correspond to TRBD1 or TRBD2 (5 bases each). CDR3 in DNA: TGTGCCAGCAGTTATAGGGGACGGCGCCTAGAGACCCAGTACTTC. Translation gives CASSYRGRRLETQYF.